The clone carrying this T cell receptor beta chain showed up many times. Its specificity is unknown. The entry originates in a study of identical twins. Overall study findings and caveats: Fewer insertions were carried by abundant cord blood beta clonotypes, but none was seen in memory repertoires. With monozygotic twins, out-of-frame TCR alpha sharing exceeded what models estimated.

There are 16 residues in the CDR3. Trimming at V came to 0 bases and at J to 5 bases, leaving 3 bases not matched to a gene. The germline CDR1 and CDR2 sequences are SGHRS and YFSETQ. MiXCR, run by TCRdb on the 5' RACE reads, gives a single entry per CDR3 protein. The sample contains about 530,000 distinct CDR3 sequences, about a fifth of which appear only once. Separately, the same data were catalogued under a study of yellow fever vaccine responses in identical twins.

This TCR was sampled from a young woman in good health. The sequenced material came from CD4+ T cells sorted from blood. This chain joins TRBV5-1 and TRBJ2-1; 12 positions match TRBD2. Written as DNA, the CDR3 is TGCGCCAGCAGCTTGGCCACTAGCGGGGGGCACAATGAGCAGTTCTTC. This codes for CASSLATSGGHNEQFF.